This TCR beta chain was identified during a study of identifying expanded T cells in peripheral blood. Notes on the study in general: Technical replicates showed around 1.3 changed clones; approximately two weeks roughly 18; four weeks 19. Approximately two-week clone count variance significantly increased as total template count grew.

Sequencing was performed with immunoSEQ multiplex PCR; in TCRdb, only in-frame clones are kept and a portion is missing. In the table there are 85,000 to 90,000 clones, approximately 86% of which are singletons. Trimming took 0 bases from V and 1 from J, leaving 10 bases between them. CDR3 size: 15 residues. Germline-derived CDR1 and CDR2 are SGDLS and YYNGEE. Collection occurred without any documented infections or immune events in donors. This clone showed up just a few times. What it recognizes is unknown. Material for sequencing was blood. The V and J genes are TRBV9 and TRBJ1-1; D is ambiguous. This receptor was obtained from a person aged 18 to 75 in good health. CDR3 sequence (DNA): TGTGCCAGCAGCGTAGTCACCCGAGAGAACACTGAAGCTTTCTTT. Residues: CASSVVTRENTEAFF.